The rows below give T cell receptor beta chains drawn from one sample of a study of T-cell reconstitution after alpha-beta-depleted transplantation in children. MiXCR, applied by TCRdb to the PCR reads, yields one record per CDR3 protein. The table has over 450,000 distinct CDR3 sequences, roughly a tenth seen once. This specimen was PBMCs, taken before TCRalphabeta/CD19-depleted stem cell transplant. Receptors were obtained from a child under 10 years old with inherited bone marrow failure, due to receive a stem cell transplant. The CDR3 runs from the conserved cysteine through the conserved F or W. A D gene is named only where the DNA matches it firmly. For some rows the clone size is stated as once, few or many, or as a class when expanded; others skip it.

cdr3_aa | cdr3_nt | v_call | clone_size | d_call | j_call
CCARDLRTSGSIDEQFF | TGCTGTGCTAGAGATTTGAGGACTAGCGGGAGTATAGATGAGCAGTTCTTC | TRBV20-1 | few | TRBD2 | TRBJ2-1
CASSSSDGSNQPQHF | TGTGCCAGCAGTTCTTCTGACGGTAGCAATCAGCCCCAGCATTTT | TRBV6-5 | NA | NA | TRBJ1-5
CASSPRGTGGEQYF | TGTGCCAGCTCACCTCGCGGGACAGGGGGCGAGCAGTACTTC | TRBV18 | many | TRBD1 | TRBJ2-7
CASSLEVPGSTDTQYF | TGCGCCAGCAGCTTGGAAGTTCCAGGGTCCACAGATACGCAGTATTTT | TRBV5-1 | many | NA | TRBJ2-3
CASSSTGRGEQYF | TGTGCCAGCAGTTCTACAGGACGGGGGGAGCAGTACTTC | TRBV27 | NA | NA | TRBJ2-7
CASSEDLNPYNEQFF | TGTGCCAGCAGTGAAGACCTAAATCCCTACAATGAGCAGTTCTTC | TRBV2 | many | NA | TRBJ2-1
CASSQDGRLSTDTQYF | TGTGCCAGCAGCCAAGATGGGCGGCTCAGCACAGATACGCAGTATTTT | TRBV4-2 | many | NA | TRBJ2-3
CASSRADGELFF | TGTGCCAGCAGCCGAGCGGACGGGGAGCTGTTTTTT | TRBV9 | many | NA | TRBJ2-2
CASSWTASTDTQYF | TGTGCCAGCAGCTGGACTGCTAGCACAGATACGCAGTATTTT | TRBV11-1 | NA | NA | TRBJ2-3
CASSHTEAFF | TGTGCCAGCAGCCACACTGAAGCTTTCTTT | TRBV4-2 | NA | NA | TRBJ1-1
CASSFNGPLWPQHF | TGTGCCAGCAGTTTTAACGGACCTCTTTGGCCCCAGCATTTT | TRBV27 | many | NA | TRBJ1-5
CSVPGPRAEAFF | TGCAGCGTTCCGGGGCCCAGGGCTGAAGCTTTCTTT | TRBV29-1 | many | NA | TRBJ1-1
CASSDVVSYEQYF | TGTGCCAGCAGTGACGTAGTCTCCTACGAGCAGTACTTC | TRBV12-3/TRBV12-4 | many | NA | TRBJ2-7
CATSRDWDKSYNEQFF | TGTGCCACCAGCAGAGATTGGGACAAGAGCTACAATGAGCAGTTCTTC | TRBV15 | many | NA | TRBJ2-1
CASSLVGTKTYEQYF | TGCGCCAGCAGCTTGGTTGGGACAAAAACCTACGAGCAGTACTTC | TRBV5-1 | many | NA | TRBJ2-7
CASSYALGQGSNEQFF | TGTGCCAGCAGTTATGCCCTGGGACAGGGGTCGAATGAGCAGTTCTTC | TRBV12-3/TRBV12-4 | few | TRBD1 | TRBJ2-1
CSVSSGSYFIEQFF | TGCAGCGTATCTAGCGGGAGCTACTTCATTGAGCAGTTCTTC | TRBV29-1 | many | TRBD2 | TRBJ2-1
CASSTLTGTDDEQYF | TGTGCCAGCAGTACCCTGACAGGGACGGACGACGAGCAGTACTTC | TRBV25-1 | few | TRBD1 | TRBJ2-7
CSASLGGPGNEQFF | TGCAGTGCTAGTTTAGGAGGGCCGGGGAATGAGCAGTTCTTC | TRBV20-1 | few | NA | TRBJ2-1
CASSFNPTGGTEAFF | TGTGCCAGCAGCTTTAACCCTACGGGGGGCACTGAAGCTTTCTTT | TRBV7-8 | many | NA | TRBJ1-1
CASSHTQNTGELFF | TGCGCCAGCAGCCACACTCAAAACACCGGGGAGCTGTTTTTT | TRBV4-3 | many | NA | TRBJ2-2
CASSPQLTYNEPFF | TGTGCCAGCAGTCCCCAGCTGACCTACAATGAGCCGTTCTTC | TRBV12-3/TRBV12-4 | NA | NA | TRBJ2-1
CASSQAGTQNTEAFF | TGTGCCAGCAGCCAGGCCGGGACACAGAACACTGAAGCTTTCTTT | TRBV3-1 | many | NA | TRBJ1-1
CASRGRDAGYEQYF | TGTGCCAGCAGGGGCCGGGACGCAGGCTACGAGCAGTACTTC | TRBV12-3/TRBV12-4 | few | NA | TRBJ2-7
CASSPGSNDEFF | TGTGCCAGCTCACCAGGATCCAACGACGAGTTCTTC | TRBV18 | many | NA | TRBJ2-1
CASSPTLRREQYF | TGCGCCAGCAGCCCTACCTTGAGGAGGGAGCAGTACTTC | TRBV4-1 | many | NA | TRBJ2-7
CASSPRRDRGRVDTQYF | TGTGCCAGCAGCCCGAGGAGGGACAGGGGGCGGGTAGATACGCAGTATTTT | TRBV7-2 | NA | TRBD1 | TRBJ2-3
CASSLHGSTNEKLFF | TGTGCCAGCAGCTTACATGGCTCAACTAATGAAAAACTGTTTTTT | TRBV7-9 | many | NA | TRBJ1-4
CASSRVSAGESETQYF | TGCGCCAGCAGCCGAGTCTCAGCGGGAGAGAGCGAGACGCAGTATTTT | TRBV4-3 | many | TRBD2 | TRBJ2-3
CASSIEVGASYNEQFF | TGTGCCAGTAGTATAGAAGTGGGGGCCTCCTACAATGAGCAGTTCTTC | TRBV19 | NA | NA | TRBJ2-1
CASSQALAVTDTQYF | TGTGCCAGCAGCCAAGCTCTAGCGGTGACAGATACGCAGTATTTT | TRBV4-2 | many | TRBD2 | TRBJ2-3
CSASDRTEGWGFEKLFF | TGCAGTGCTTCAGACAGGACTGAGGGATGGGGGTTTGAAAAACTGTTTTTT | TRBV20-1 | many | NA | TRBJ1-4
CASTAPSGQWDGYTF | TGTGCCAGCACCGCCCCTTCGGGACAATGGGATGGCTACACCTTC | TRBV12-3/TRBV12-4 | many | NA | TRBJ1-2
CASSQKATSGSPNEQFF | TGCGCCAGCAGCCAAAAAGCTACTAGCGGGAGCCCCAATGAGCAGTTCTTC | TRBV4-1 | many | TRBD2 | TRBJ2-1
CASSFGLAGVTDTQYF | TGTGCCAGCAGCTTCGGACTAGCGGGAGTGACAGATACGCAGTATTTT | TRBV3-1 | many | TRBD2 | TRBJ2-3
CASSSGTRVPYEQYF | TGTGCCAGCAGTTCAGGGACTAGGGTACCCTACGAGCAGTACTTC | TRBV27 | few | TRBD2 | TRBJ2-7
CAWLGGSYNEQFF | TGTGCCTGGCTGGGGGGGTCCTACAATGAGCAGTTCTTC | TRBV30 | few | TRBD2 | TRBJ2-1
CAWSNRDNQPQHF | TGTGCCTGGAGTAACAGGGACAATCAGCCCCAGCATTTT | TRBV30 | many | NA | TRBJ1-5
CASSLRSGEQYF | TGTGCCAGCAGTTTAAGGTCTGGAGAGCAGTACTTC | TRBV27 | NA | NA | TRBJ2-7
CAISELQGWAFF | TGTGCCATCAGTGAGTTACAGGGCTGGGCTTTCTTT | TRBV10-3 | many | NA | TRBJ1-1